Listed here is a single T cell receptor (beta chain). Its antigen is still unknown. The data are from a study of identifying expanded T cells in peripheral blood. Using immunoSEQ multiplex PCR, the repertoire was profiled, and TCRdb retains in-frame clones only, with some absent. The data hold under 85,000 clones, with 80% to 85% observed a single time. The V and J ends lost 5 bases and 7 bases respectively, with 17 bases between them. The CDR3 sequence is 15 residues long. Germline V gene sequence: CDR1 MNHEY, CDR2 SMNVEV (reference sequence). Study-wide points: Variance in clone template counts between roughly 2-week samples significantly increased with total template count across all healthy donors. Over about two and four weeks, about 17 and 20 clones changed, versus 1.2 between replicates.

During the collection period, no donor immune events like infections were recorded. This chain links TRBV27 with TRBJ2-2; a weak D match, TRBD1 (5 bases). This TCR was recovered from a person between 18 and 75 years old in good health. The sequencing sample was made of blood. As DNA, the CDR3 is TGTGCCAGCAGTACAACCCTTGGGGCTGACGGGGAGCTGTTTTTT. Amino acids: CASSTTLGADGELFF.